Shown below are 10 T cell receptor beta chains from a single sample sequenced in a study of Ad26.COV2.S vaccination and SARS-CoV-2 variants. Measured with immunoSEQ multiplex PCR; TCRdb has only the in-frame clones, and not every one. The profile covers a few hundred thousand clones, with about 92% appearing a single time and around 1.7% taken by the ten largest. Treatment here: approximately 18 received Ad26.COV2.S at low or high dose, single or two shots; a few received placebo; per-sample allocation not given. Samples analyzed were those drawn on day 63 after the first vaccine or placebo injection. Sequences were derived from peripheral blood, sampled in a trial of Ad26.COV2.S vaccine versus placebo. The receptors originated from a person aged 18-60 years who received the Ad26.COV2.S COVID-19 vaccine or a placebo.

The J gene is TRBJ1-1, the V gene TRBV10-1; 10 nucleotides align to TRBD1. The CDR3 has 15 amino acids. Trimming cost V 5 bases and J 9 bases; bases outside gene matches: 12. Looked up from germline, CDR1 is WNHNN and CDR2 is SYGVQD (reference sequence). This CDR3 is CASSSTGTGEQQAFF. The CDR3 DNA is TGCGCCAGCAGTTCGACAGGGACAGGGGAACAACAAGCTTTCTTT.

The chain has TRBV4-1 and TRBJ2-1; tentatively, D is TRBD1 (5 bases). Germline values: CDR1 MGHRA, CDR2 YSYEKL. The CDR3 is made up of 15 amino acids. Trimming took off 0 bases at V and 6 bases at J, with 12 bases between the two ends. This CDR3 is CASSQENYRSNEQFF. CDR3 nucleotides: TGCGCCAGCAGCCAAGAGAACTACAGGAGCAATGAGCAGTTCTTC.

The genes are TRBV5-8 and TRBJ1-2; D uncertain. The CDR3 spans 15 residues. V lost 2 bases and J 2 bases, leaving 13 bases between the germline ends. Germline V lookup: CDR1 SGHTS, CDR2 YDEGEE. This CDR3 reads CASSFKISGNYGYTF. In nucleotides, the CDR3 is TGTGCCAGCAGCTTTAAGATTTCGGGGAACTATGGCTACACCTTC. Variable domain in full (rest from reference TRBV5-8 and TRBJ1-2): EAGVTQSPTHLIKTRGQQATLRCSPISGHTSVYWYQQALGLGLQFLLWYDEGEERNRGNFPPRFSGRQFPNYSSELNVNALELEDSALYLCASSFKISGNYGYTFGSGTRLTVV.

The rearrangement uses TRBV6-5 and TRBJ2-5; unclear D gene. This CDR3 comprises 16 residues. V was trimmed by 0 bases and J by 5 bases, leaving 16 bases between them. Germline CDR1 reads MNHEY; CDR2 reads SVGAGI. CDR3 coding DNA: TGTGCCAGCAGTTACTCGAGGTCGAAGGTCCGGGAGACCCAGTACTTC. Amino acid sequence: CASSYSRSKVRETQYF.

V and J are TRBV6-5 and TRBJ1-2; D may be TRBD1 (6 bases). V lost 6 bases, J lost 2 bases, and 16 bases lay in between. Germline CDR1 MNHEY, CDR2 SVGAGI. The CDR3 is 15 residues long. The chain's CDR3 is CASSSNRAPNYGYTF. DNA of the CDR3: TGTGCCAGCAGCTCCAACAGGGCCCCAAACTATGGCTACACCTTC.

The V gene is TRBV11-2, the J gene TRBJ2-3; tentative D call: TRBD2 (5 bases). Deletions cut 7 bases from V and 0 bases from J, with 20 bases between. Germline CDR1 is SGHAT and CDR2 is FQNNGV. The CDR3 runs 17 residues. In DNA form, the CDR3 reads TGTGCCAGCACTCCGCGGGCGGTTCGATCTAGCACAGATACGCAGTATTTT. Translation: CASTPRAVRSSTDTQYF.

The J gene is TRBJ1-2, the V gene TRBV11-3; D unresolved. From germline, CDR1 is SGHNT and CDR2 YENEEA. CDR3 size: 20 residues. V dropped 0 bases and J dropped 0 bases, with 23 bases sitting between them. The CDR3 sequence is CASSLEGSQIATASNYGYTF. The CDR3 region has the DNA TGTGCCAGCAGCTTAGAGGGTAGTCAGATTGCGACGGCCTCTAACTATGGCTACACCTTC.

With respect to this clone: Other DNA sequences in this specimen translate into the identical CDR3. The chain links TRBV29-1 to TRBJ2-7; D is unresolved. Germline-derived CDR1 and CDR2 are SQVTM and ANQGSEA. The CDR3 extends over 11 amino acids. Trimming removed 3 bases at V and 1 base at J, with 4 bases between. The CDR3 sequence is CSVESSYEQYF. CDR3 in DNA: TGCAGCGTTGAGTCATCCTACGAGCAGTACTTC.

This clone was found once. The V gene is TRBV12-5, the J gene TRBJ1-1, with TRBD1 matching over 9 bases. The CDR3 length is 15 residues. The J segment lost 6 bases and the V segment lost 5 bases, leaving 10 bases of the junction unmatched. The V gene's germline CDR1 is LGHNT and CDR2 FRNRAP. The DNA for the CDR3 is TGTGCTAGTGGTCCCCGCTACCGGGACAGGGCTGAAGCTTTCTTT. It translates to CASGPRYRDRAEAFF.

The V call is TRBV19, the J call TRBJ2-3; D is uncertain. The CDR3 length is 16 residues. CDR1 and CDR2 (germline): LNHDA, SQIVND (reference sequence). V was trimmed by 7 bases and J by 1 base, leaving 18 bases between them. CDR3 nucleotide sequence: TGTGCCAGTATGGTTTACCACGGTTGGGGCACAGATACGCAGTATTTT. Translating gives CASMVYHGWGTDTQYF.